A selection of T cell receptor beta chains follows, all from one sample in a study of T cell responses to AZD1222 COVID-19 vaccine. Some clones are missing from TCRdb's copy, which holds only in-frame ones; the method was immunoSEQ multiplex PCR. The data show under 200,000 clones, more than 90% seen once. The sequenced sample was peripheral blood, obtained on day 0 of AZD1222 vaccination. The receptors were gathered from an adult in good health. The CDR3 runs from the conserved cysteine through the conserved F or W. Each record gives: clone size, D gene, J gene, V gene, CDR3 protein, CDR3 DNA. A D gene is named only where the DNA matches it firmly. Clone size is given for some rows only: seen once, a few or many times, or a class if the clone is expanded.

clone size: NA; D gene: TRBD1; J gene: TRBJ1-3; V gene: TRBV9; CDR3 protein: CASSVGAGGGNTIYF; CDR3 DNA: TGTGCCAGCAGCGTAGGAGCAGGGGGCGGAAACACCATATATTTT
clone size: NA; D gene: NA; J gene: TRBJ2-1; V gene: TRBV19; CDR3 protein: CASHRGQGRNNEQFF; CDR3 DNA: TGTGCCAGTCACAGAGGGCAGGGTAGGAACAATGAGCAGTTCTTC
clone size: NA; D gene: TRBD2; J gene: TRBJ2-1; V gene: TRBV7-9; CDR3 protein: CASSRSSGRSYNEQFF; CDR3 DNA: TGTGCCAGCAGTCGTTCTAGCGGGAGGTCCTACAATGAGCAGTTCTTC
clone size: NA; D gene: NA; J gene: TRBJ1-1; V gene: TRBV5-4; CDR3 protein: CASRGGSLNTEAFF; CDR3 DNA: TGTGCCAGCAGGGGAGGGTCGCTGAACACTGAAGCTTTCTTT
clone size: NA; D gene: NA; J gene: TRBJ2-7; V gene: TRBV18; CDR3 protein: CASSPNWGRGVQYF; CDR3 DNA: TGTGCCAGCTCACCAAATTGGGGGAGAGGGGTGCAGTACTTC
clone size: NA; D gene: NA; J gene: TRBJ1-2; V gene: TRBV7-9; CDR3 protein: CASSFGGYYGYTF; CDR3 DNA: TGTGCCAGCAGCTTCGGAGGGTATTATGGCTACACCTTC
clone size: NA; D gene: NA; J gene: TRBJ1-5; V gene: TRBV6-2/TRBV6-3; CDR3 protein: CASSRPGLFGHF; CDR3 DNA: TGTGCCAGCAGCAGACCGGGACTTTTTGGGCATTTT
clone size: NA; D gene: NA; J gene: TRBJ1-5; V gene: TRBV6-6; CDR3 protein: CASTLNANQPQHF; CDR3 DNA: TGTGCCAGCACTTTGAACGCTAATCAGCCCCAGCATTTT
clone size: NA; D gene: TRBD1; J gene: TRBJ2-1; V gene: TRBV24-1; CDR3 protein: CATSGQGQNNEQFF; CDR3 DNA: TGTGCCACTTCTGGACAGGGGCAAAACAATGAGCAGTTCTTC
clone size: NA; D gene: NA; J gene: TRBJ1-2; V gene: TRBV7-9; CDR3 protein: CASSLPNTGSGGYTF; CDR3 DNA: TGTGCCAGCAGCTTACCGAACACAGGGAGCGGTGGCTACACCTTC
clone size: NA; D gene: NA; J gene: TRBJ1-6; V gene: TRBV2; CDR3 protein: CASSEERNSPLHF; CDR3 DNA: TGTGCCAGCAGTGAAGAACGGAATTCACCCCTCCACTTT
clone size: NA; D gene: NA; J gene: TRBJ1-5; V gene: TRBV30; CDR3 protein: CAWSGDGRNQPQHF; CDR3 DNA: TGTGCCTGGAGCGGGGACGGTCGCAATCAGCCCCAGCATTTT
clone size: NA; D gene: NA; J gene: TRBJ1-5; V gene: TRBV6-2/TRBV6-3; CDR3 protein: CASSSDGLSNQPQHF; CDR3 DNA: TGTGCCAGCAGTTCGGACGGGTTGAGCAATCAGCCCCAGCATTTT
clone size: NA; D gene: NA; J gene: TRBJ1-1; V gene: TRBV5-6; CDR3 protein: CASSLVIGQAFF; CDR3 DNA: TGTGCCAGCAGCTTGGTCATAGGACAAGCTTTCTTT
clone size: NA; D gene: TRBD1; J gene: TRBJ2-1; V gene: TRBV4-3; CDR3 protein: CASSQDQTGKRSNEQFF; CDR3 DNA: TGCGCCAGCAGCCAAGATCAGACAGGGAAAAGGTCCAATGAGCAGTTCTTC
clone size: NA; D gene: NA; J gene: TRBJ1-5; V gene: TRBV9; CDR3 protein: CASSPSGGYYQPQHF; CDR3 DNA: TGTGCCAGCAGCCCTAGTGGGGGGTACTATCAGCCCCAGCATTTT
clone size: NA; D gene: NA; J gene: TRBJ2-7; V gene: TRBV9; CDR3 protein: CASSVAGGPYEQYF; CDR3 DNA: TGTGCCAGCAGCGTAGCTGGGGGACCCTACGAGCAGTACTTC
clone size: NA; D gene: NA; J gene: TRBJ2-3; V gene: TRBV6-5; CDR3 protein: CASSWRSETDTQYF; CDR3 DNA: TGTGCCAGCAGTTGGAGATCGGAAACAGATACGCAGTATTTT
clone size: NA; D gene: NA; J gene: TRBJ1-1; V gene: TRBV6-5; CDR3 protein: CASSLDSRGTEAFF; CDR3 DNA: TGTGCCAGCAGCCTCGATTCTCGGGGCACTGAAGCTTTCTTT
clone size: NA; D gene: NA; J gene: TRBJ1-1; V gene: TRBV18; CDR3 protein: CASSPGRKNTEAFF; CDR3 DNA: TGTGCCAGCTCACCCGGACGCAAAAACACTGAAGCTTTCTTT
clone size: NA; D gene: NA; J gene: TRBJ2-2; V gene: TRBV27; CDR3 protein: CASSGLTGELFF; CDR3 DNA: TGTGCCAGCAGTGGGCTCACCGGGGAGCTGTTTTTT
clone size: NA; D gene: NA; J gene: TRBJ2-7; V gene: TRBV27; CDR3 protein: CASSLNRGGHEQYF; CDR3 DNA: TGTGCCAGCAGTTTGAATCGTGGAGGACACGAGCAGTACTTC
clone size: few; D gene: TRBD2; J gene: TRBJ2-1; V gene: TRBV11-2; CDR3 protein: CASRTRASGTDSSYNEQFF; CDR3 DNA: TGTGCCAGCAGGACGCGGGCTAGCGGGACCGACAGCTCCTACAATGAGCAGTTCTTC
clone size: NA; D gene: NA; J gene: TRBJ1-2; V gene: TRBV7-9; CDR3 protein: CASSSTGKGGTHGGYTF; CDR3 DNA: TGTGCCAGCAGCTCCACGGGGAAAGGAGGTACGCATGGAGGCTACACCTTC
clone size: NA; D gene: NA; J gene: TRBJ2-1; V gene: TRBV5-5; CDR3 protein: CASSLDRTPYNEQFF; CDR3 DNA: TGTGCCAGCAGCTTGGACAGGACCCCTTACAATGAGCAGTTCTTC
clone size: NA; D gene: NA; J gene: TRBJ2-1; V gene: TRBV5-1; CDR3 protein: CASSIFGTSNEQFF; CDR3 DNA: TGCGCCAGCAGTATCTTCGGGACTTCGAATGAGCAGTTCTTC
clone size: NA; D gene: NA; J gene: TRBJ2-1; V gene: TRBV2; CDR3 protein: CASRQDGNEQFF; CDR3 DNA: TGTGCCAGCCGGCAGGACGGCAATGAGCAGTTCTTC
clone size: NA; D gene: NA; J gene: TRBJ1-6; V gene: TRBV30; CDR3 protein: CAWSVSLGANSPLHF; CDR3 DNA: TGTGCCTGGAGTGTTAGTTTGGGGGCTAATTCACCCCTCCACTTT
clone size: NA; D gene: TRBD1; J gene: TRBJ1-5; V gene: TRBV30; CDR3 protein: CAWNSGQGFQPQHF; CDR3 DNA: TGTGCCTGGAATTCGGGACAGGGGTTTCAGCCCCAGCATTTT
clone size: NA; D gene: TRBD2; J gene: TRBJ2-2; V gene: TRBV6-6; CDR3 protein: CASERGNTGELFF; CDR3 DNA: TGTGCCAGCGAGCGGGGTAACACCGGGGAGCTGTTTTTT